The source of this T cell receptor beta chain is a study of T cell responses to AZD1222 COVID-19 vaccine. Points from the study as a whole: Clonal diversity may have been underestimated in mostly white British donors. Across spike, vaccine-associated CD4 TCRs were found, dominant at 160-218 and 743-854.

Data came from immunoSEQ multiplex PCR; TCRdb stores just in-frame clones and leaves some out. The sample holds about 150,000 clones, about 93% seen once. Details on this clone: Its target is unknown.

Germline lookup yields CDR1 MNHEY and CDR2 SMNVEV (reference sequence). This CDR3 comprises 14 residues. J was trimmed by 7 bases and V by 0 bases; bases with no gene match: 2. Specimen: peripheral blood, collected on day 0 of AZD1222 vaccination. This TCR came from an adult in good health. The chain carries TRBV27 and TRBJ1-5; 8 bases match TRBD1. CDR3 DNA: TGTGCCAGCAGTTTATCGCAGGGGGCACAGCCCCAGCATTTT. Its translation is CASSLSQGAQPQHF.